This TCR beta chain originates from a study of regulatory T cells in long-lasting Graves disease. Across the whole study: By definition, persistent Graves' disease involved antithyroid drugs for over 5 years alongside positive TSH receptor antibodies. Overall study findings and caveats: Persistent Graves' patients had lower TCR diversity than newly diagnosed ones. Whereas approximately 950 public clonotypes were shared by new patients, persistent patients shared more, at a few thousand. Peripheral blood was the sole material, not thyroid tissue.

Time point meaning: persistent/refractory GD, antithyroid drugs over 5 years with positive TRAb. TCR sequences were obtained from RNA taken from PBMCs. For TCR beta, libraries came from iRepertoire HTBI primers and Arm-PCR of CDR3 regions. TCRdb used MiXCR to reprocess the multiplex PCR reads, holding one entry per CDR3 protein. The table shows 700,000 or so distinct CDR3 sequences, with 25% to 35% occurring only once. Regarding this clonotype: Its target is unknown.

Germline V gene lookup returns CDR1 SGHRS and CDR2 YFSETQ. The CDR3 spans 15 residues. Losses at the gene ends were 5 bases for V and 5 bases for J; bases not matched to a gene: 7. This TCR was sampled from a female donor with Graves disease. This chain joins TRBV5-1 and TRBJ2-2; 9 bases line up with TRBD1. The material sequenced was peripheral blood mononuclear cells (PBMCs), taken when the disease was refractory, from a patient treated with antithyroid drugs. CDR3 coding DNA: TGCGCCAGCAGATCGAGACAGGGGGAGACCGGGGAGCTGTTTTTT. This gives the protein CASRSRQGETGELFF.